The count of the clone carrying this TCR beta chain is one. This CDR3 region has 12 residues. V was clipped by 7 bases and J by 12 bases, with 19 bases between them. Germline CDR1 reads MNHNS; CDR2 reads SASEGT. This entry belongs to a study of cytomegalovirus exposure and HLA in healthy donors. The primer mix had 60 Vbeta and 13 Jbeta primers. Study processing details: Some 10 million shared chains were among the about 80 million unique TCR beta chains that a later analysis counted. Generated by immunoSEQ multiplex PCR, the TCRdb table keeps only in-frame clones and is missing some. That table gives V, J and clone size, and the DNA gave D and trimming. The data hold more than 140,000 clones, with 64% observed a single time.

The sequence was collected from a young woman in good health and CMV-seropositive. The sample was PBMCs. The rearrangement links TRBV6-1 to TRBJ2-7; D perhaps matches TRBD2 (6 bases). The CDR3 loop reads CASTLDAGRLYF. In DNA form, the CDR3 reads TGTGCCAGCACCCTTGACGCGGGACGTCTGTACTTC.